This T cell receptor (beta chain) was documented in a study of early T cells in non-severe SARS-CoV-2 infection. Overall study context: Sequencing of unsorted whole blood was done on bulk RNA, leaving chains unpaired. Study findings and constraints: Missing private and CD4 specificities, VDJdb matching favored anti-spike CD8 responses.

Germline lookup yields CDR1 MNHNS and CDR2 SASEGT. The CDR3 extends over 11 amino acids. The V segment lost 6 bases and the J segment 6 bases; nucleotides outside the gene matches: 0. Individual cDNA molecules were tagged with unique molecular identifiers, the study reported. TCRdb recomputed calls from the 5' RACE reads with MiXCR, one row per CDR3 protein. The sample consists of some 73,000 distinct CDR3 sequences, 9.5% to 15% of them appearing once. Comments on this clonotype: Its antigen is unidentified.

This receptor was taken from an adult who was a healthcare worker with PCR-confirmed SARS-CoV-2 infection or an uninfected control (not recorded which). The chain joins TRBV6-1 to TRBJ2-3; 7 bases are shared with TRBD2. The sequencing sample was made of whole blood. The CDR3 DNA sequence: TGTGCCAGCAGGCGGGAGGATACGCAGTATTTT. Encoded protein: CASRREDTQYF.